This TCR beta chain was obtained from a study of T cell repertoires in cytomegalovirus infection. Study as a whole: Evidence of both CMV infection and a matching HLA type came from public TCR beta signatures.

Germline V gives CDR1 SGHAT, CDR2 FQNNGV. The CDR3 extends over 14 amino acids. The V gene lost 1 base and the J gene lost 6 bases, with 7 bases spanning the gap. This clonotype was detected ten times or more. Antigen: not known. Study results and limitations: The response measured ex vivo was dominated by TCR beta clonotypes (HLA-C-restricted and CMV-specific).

MiXCR, applied by TCRdb to the reads, yields one record per CDR3 protein. In the table there are 350,000 to 450,000 distinct CDR3 sequences, around a sixth of which are singletons. V gene TRBV11-2 combines with J gene TRBJ1-6; D not resolved. Sequencing was carried out using PBMCs. The sequence was obtained from a human donor in good health (CMV status not recorded). Some clones in this sample may be carry-over from other donors' samples. Here the CDR3 reads CASSLVLVNSPLHF. Written as DNA, the CDR3 is TGTGCCAGCAGCTTAGTCCTAGTTAATTCACCCCTCCACTTT. Full variable domain (rest looked up from reference TRBV11-2 and TRBJ1-6): EAGVAQSPRYKIIEKRQSVAFWCNPISGHATLYWYQQILGQGPKLLIQFQNNGVVDDSQLPKDRFSAERLKGVDSTLKIQPAKLEDSAVYLCASSLVLVNSPLHFGNGTRLTVT.